The entry below describes one T cell receptor beta chain. Its antigen remains unknown. This entry is derived from a study of Ad26.COV2.S vaccination and SARS-CoV-2 variants. As for the study in general: Donor allocation was to the COV1001 Ad26.COV2.S trial arm.

Described treatment: about 20 received Ad26.COV2.S at low or high dose, single or two shots; five or six received placebo; per-sample allocation not given. The samples date from day 63 after the first vaccine or placebo injection. The protocol was immunoSEQ multiplex PCR, while the TCRdb copy is restricted to in-frame clones and leaves out a portion. The sample includes about 350,000 clones, 70% to 90% of them seen just once. Findings and caveats of the study: Relative to placebo recipients, vaccine recipients exhibited elevated spike-specific TCR breadth. Comparable non-spike TCR breadth was observed in vaccine and placebo recipients.

Germline CDR1 MNHEY, CDR2 SVGEGT. The CDR3 spans 11 residues. V was clipped by 6 bases and J by 7 bases, with 10 bases between them. The receptor's source is a person between 18 and 65 years old who received the Ad26.COV2.S COVID-19 vaccine or a placebo. The V gene is TRBV6-2 or TRBV6-3, the J gene TRBJ2-7; D remains unclear. Sequenced material: peripheral blood, taken in a trial of Ad26.COV2.S vaccine versus placebo. DNA for the CDR3: TGTGCCAGCAGCCGTGTGGATGAGCAGTACTTC. Translated: CASSRVDEQYF.